A single sample gave rise to the 16 T cell receptor beta chains below, sequenced in a study of T cells in Graves' hyperthyroidism and ophthalmopathy. RNA transcripts served as the template for amplifying TCR beta CDR3 regions. HTBI primers were used for first-round RT-PCR of the TCR CDR3. One entry per CDR3 protein results from TCRdb running MiXCR on the multiplex PCR reads. This sample has about 180,000 distinct CDR3 sequences, with about a sixth found just once. Input material: blood. The receptors were gathered from a woman aged 45-60 years with Graves' hyperthyroidism.

This sequence joins TRBV18 and TRBJ1-5, with D hard to call. Germline V lookup: CDR1 KGHSH, CDR2 LQKENI. The CDR3 has 14 residues. Trimming removed 2 bases at V and 1 base at J, with 6 bases between. Here the CDR3 DNA reads TGTGCCAGCTCACCAACACAGAGCAATCAGCCCCAGCATTTT. Translated, it gives CASSPTQSNQPQHF. Using reference TRBV18 and TRBJ1-5 for the parts outside the CDR3, the full variable domain is NAGVMQNPRHLVRRRGQEARLRCSPMKGHSHVYWYRQLPEEGLKFMVYLQKENIIDESGMPKERFSAEFPKEGPSILRIQQVVRGDSAAYFCASSPTQSNQPQHFGDGTRLSIL.

The gene calls are TRBV4-2 and TRBJ2-2, with D possibly being TRBD1 (5 bases). V lost 0 bases, J lost 4 bases, and 15 bases lay in between. CDR3 size: 17 residues. Per the germline V gene, CDR1 is LGHNA and CDR2 is YNFKEQ. CDR3 in DNA: TGTGCCAGCAGCCAAGACCCCCCAACAGGTCGCACCGGGGAGCTGTTTTTT. Translating it yields CASSQDPPTGRTGELFF.

This clonotype was detected a few times. This chain links TRBV19 with TRBJ1-6; no clear D. Between the trimmed V and J ends, which lost 3 bases and 4 bases, there was a span of 10 bases. The germline V gene has CDR1 LNHDA and CDR2 SQIVND (reference sequence). This CDR3 has 15 amino acids. CDR3 sequence (DNA): TGTGCCAGTAGTATCGGGAACAGTTATAATTCACCCCTCCACTTT. Residues: CASSIGNSYNSPLHF.

This clonotype was detected ten times or more. CDR3 nucleotide sequence: TGCGCCAGCAGCCCTCCAGGGAAGTCCTACGAGCAGTACTTC. Encoded protein: CASSPPGKSYEQYF. J is TRBJ2-7 and V is TRBV5-1, with D possibly matching TRBD1 (5 bases). The CDR3 runs to 14 residues. Germline CDR1 is SGHRS and CDR2 is YFSETQ. Trimming removed 4 bases at V and 1 base at J, with 12 bases between.

Ten or more counts support this clonotype. This sequence joins TRBV6-1 and TRBJ2-1; TRBD2 aligns across 10 bases. This CDR3 region has 13 residues. V gave up 5 bases and J gave up 7 bases; unmatched junction bases: 2. Germline V gene lookup returns CDR1 MNHNS and CDR2 SASEGT. DNA for the CDR3: TGTGCCAGCAGTTTTAGCGGGAGGAATGAGCAGTTCTTC. Its translation: CASSFSGRNEQFF.

This clonotype was observed at least ten times. The chain joins TRBV12-3 or TRBV12-4 to TRBJ2-2; no reliable D call. The CDR3 sequence is 14 residues long. V was pared by 2 bases and J by 3 bases, with 7 bases between. The CDR3 loop is CASSLSRDTGELFF. In DNA form, the CDR3 reads TGTGCCAGCAGTTTATCCCGGGACACCGGGGAGCTGTTTTTT.

In this sample, this clonotype turned up many times. This chain links TRBV12-3 or TRBV12-4 with TRBJ2-3; perhaps D is TRBD1 or TRBD2 (7 bases each). The CDR3 runs to 18 residues. V lost 2 bases, J lost 14 bases, and 32 bases lay in between. The CDR3 coding sequence is TGTGCCAGCAGTTTACCAGCAGCGGGAACTAGCAGGGGGGGGCCGGGGTATTTT. Amino acids: CASSLPAAGTSRGGPGYF.

This clonotype was observed many times. The genes are TRBV7-9 and TRBJ1-1, with D possibly matching TRBD1 (6 bases). CDR3 length equals 14 residues. With 0 bases removed from V and 5 bases from J, the gap between germline ends came to 10 bases. Per the germline V gene, CDR1 is SEHNR and CDR2 is FQNEAQ (reference sequence). The chain's CDR3 is CASSLAMRGTEAFF. CDR3 coding DNA: TGTGCCAGCAGCTTAGCGATGAGGGGGACTGAAGCTTTCTTT.

There are many counts of this clonotype. The chain joins TRBV15 to TRBJ2-1, with 12 positions matching TRBD2. Germline values: CDR1 LNHNV, CDR2 YYDKDF (reference sequence). Losses at the gene ends were 4 bases for V and 5 bases for J; bases not matched to a gene: 6. This CDR3 has 16 amino acids. This CDR3 reads CATSIRTSGVNNEQFF. In DNA form, the CDR3 reads TGTGCCACCAGCATCCGGACTAGCGGGGTGAACAATGAGCAGTTCTTC.

This chain's CDR3 is CALPAVITSGNLDTGELFF. DNA of the CDR3: TGTGCCCTCCCTGCCGTCATCACTAGCGGGAATCTGGACACCGGGGAGCTGTTTTTT. The chain joins TRBV27 to TRBJ2-2; 10 bases match TRBD2. With 11 bases clipped from V and 3 bases from J, the junction kept 21 bases outside the gene matches. There are 19 residues in the CDR3. Germline V CDR1 and CDR2: MNHEY, SMNVEV (reference sequence).

This clonotype was detected many times. The CDR3 DNA follows: TGTGCCAGCAGCCCGGGACGGACTACTTACGAGCAGTACTTC. Encoded protein: CASSPGRTTYEQYF. The chain has TRBV7-9 and TRBJ2-7, with D perhaps matching TRBD2 (6 bases). V lost 5 bases and J 4 bases, leaving 15 bases between the germline ends. CDR1 and CDR2 from the germline V gene are SEHNR and FQNEAQ (reference sequence). The CDR3 contains 14 residues.

The table lists this clonotype with many counts. The chain has TRBV4-3 and TRBJ2-7; D might be TRBD2 (6 bases). Germline assignment: CDR1 LGHNA and CDR2 YSLEER. The V end lost 3 bases, the J end lost 3 bases, and 15 bases lay between the germline ends. CDR3 size: 15 residues. CDR3 sequence: CASSQKSSASYEQYF. CDR3 nucleotide sequence: TGCGCCAGCAGCCAGAAATCTAGCGCGAGCTACGAGCAGTACTTC.

This clonotype was seen at least ten times. The chain employs TRBV4-1 and TRBJ2-7, with 8 nucleotides matching TRBD1. J was trimmed by 4 bases and V by 3 bases; bases with no gene match: 8. CDR3 size: 15 residues. Looked up from germline, CDR1 is MGHRA and CDR2 is YSYEKL. The CDR3 region is CASSHAGQGSYEQYF. The CDR3 coding sequence is TGCGCCAGCAGCCATGCTGGACAGGGTAGTTACGAGCAGTACTTC.

This clonotype was seen ten or more times. This chain uses TRBV19 with TRBJ1-2, with TRBD1 as a possible D gene (5 bases). Per the germline V gene, CDR1 is LNHDA and CDR2 is SQIVND (reference sequence). The CDR3 is made up of 15 amino acids. V lost 6 bases to trimming and J lost 4 bases, with 18 bases between them. DNA of the CDR3: TGTGCCAGTAGATGGGCCCAGGTTGGGGCCTATGGCTACACCTTC. Translated, it gives CASRWAQVGAYGYTF.

This clonotype was seen ten or more times. The J gene is TRBJ1-6, the V gene TRBV6-6; 7 nucleotides line up with TRBD1. Germline V gives CDR1 MNHNY, CDR2 SVGAGI (reference sequence). The CDR3 spans 16 residues. The junction had 6 bases not matched to a gene; V was cut back by 1 base and J by 6 bases. The chain's CDR3 is CASSYFGRGTNSPLHF. CDR3 in DNA: TGTGCCAGCAGTTACTTTGGCAGGGGGACTAATTCACCCCTCCACTTT.

This clonotype was counted ten times or more. V and J are TRBV11-2 and TRBJ1-1; D gene uncertain. The CDR3 is made up of 13 amino acids. Trimming took 2 bases from V and 12 from J, leaving 16 bases between them. The V gene's germline CDR1 is SGHAT and CDR2 FQNNGV. The CDR3 protein is CASSLRQAWNPFF. CDR3 coding DNA: TGTGCCAGCAGCTTAAGGCAGGCCTGGAACCCTTTCTTT. Full variable domain (rest looked up from reference TRBV11-2 and TRBJ1-1): EAGVAQSPRYKIIEKRQSVAFWCNPISGHATLYWYQQILGQGPKLLIQFQNNGVVDDSQLPKDRFSAERLKGVDSTLKIQPAKLEDSAVYLCASSLRQAWNPFFGQGTRLTVV.